This T cell receptor beta chain came from a study of blood T cell repertoires in COVID-19. Participants came from 24 US areas, aged roughly 18 to 89 years. Germline CDR1 SGHDN, CDR2 FVKESK. The CDR3 has 13 residues. V gave up 3 bases and J gave up 6 bases, with 12 bases separating them. Assay: immunoSEQ multiplex PCR; the TCRdb copy retains only in-frame clones and omits some. The sample holds 200,000 or so clones; around nine tenths are singletons and the top ten take around 3.7%. This TCR was sampled from a woman in her 30s who had been exposed to COVID-19. The sequenced sample was PBMCs or T cells enriched from blood (not recorded which). The J gene is TRBJ2-7, the V gene TRBV14; perhaps TRBD2 as D (5 bases). This CDR3 is CASSHQGAAEQYF. CDR3 bases: TGTGCCAGCAGCCACCAAGGAGCGGCCGAGCAGTACTTC. Variable domain in full (rest from reference TRBV14 and TRBJ2-7): EAGVTQFPSHSVIEKGQTVTLRCDPISGHDNLYWYRRVMGKEIKFLLHFVKESKQDESGMPNNRFLAERTGGTYSTLKVQPAELEDSGVYFCASSHQGAAEQYFGPGTRLTVT.